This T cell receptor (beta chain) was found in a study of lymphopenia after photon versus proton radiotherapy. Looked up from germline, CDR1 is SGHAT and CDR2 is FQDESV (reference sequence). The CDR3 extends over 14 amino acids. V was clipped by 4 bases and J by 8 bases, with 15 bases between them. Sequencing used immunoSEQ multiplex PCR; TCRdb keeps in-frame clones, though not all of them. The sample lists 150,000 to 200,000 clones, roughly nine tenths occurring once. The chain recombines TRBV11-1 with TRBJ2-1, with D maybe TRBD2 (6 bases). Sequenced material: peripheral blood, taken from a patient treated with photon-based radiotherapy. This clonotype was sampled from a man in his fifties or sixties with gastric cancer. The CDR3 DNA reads TGTGCCAGCAGCTCAAGCGGCGGGATCCATGAGCAGTTCTTC. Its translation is CASSSSGGIHEQFF.